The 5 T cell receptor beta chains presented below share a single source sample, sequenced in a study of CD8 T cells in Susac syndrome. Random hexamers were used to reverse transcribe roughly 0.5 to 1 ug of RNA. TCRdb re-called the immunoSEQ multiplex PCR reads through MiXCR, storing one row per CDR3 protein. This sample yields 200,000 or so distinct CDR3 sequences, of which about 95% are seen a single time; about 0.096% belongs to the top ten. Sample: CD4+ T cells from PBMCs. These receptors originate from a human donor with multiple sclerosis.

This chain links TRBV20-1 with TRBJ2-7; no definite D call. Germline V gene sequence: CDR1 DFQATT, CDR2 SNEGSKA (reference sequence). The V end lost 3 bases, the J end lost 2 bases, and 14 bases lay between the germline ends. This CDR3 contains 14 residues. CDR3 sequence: CSASEQTITYEQYF. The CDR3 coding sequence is TGCAGTGCTAGTGAGCAGACCATCACCTACGAGCAGTACTTC.

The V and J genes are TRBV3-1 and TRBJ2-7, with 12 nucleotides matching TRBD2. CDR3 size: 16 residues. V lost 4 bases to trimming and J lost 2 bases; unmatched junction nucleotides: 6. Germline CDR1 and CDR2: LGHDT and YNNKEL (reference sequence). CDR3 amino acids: CASSLGLAGVPYEQYF. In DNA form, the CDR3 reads TGTGCCAGCAGCCTGGGACTAGCGGGTGTTCCCTACGAGCAGTACTTC.

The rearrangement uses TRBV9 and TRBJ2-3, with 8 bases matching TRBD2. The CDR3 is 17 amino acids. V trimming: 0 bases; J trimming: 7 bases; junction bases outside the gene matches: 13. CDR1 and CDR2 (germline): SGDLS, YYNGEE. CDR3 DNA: TGTGCCAGCAGCGTAGCCCCAGAGGGACCTAGCGGGTATACGCAGTATTTT. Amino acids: CASSVAPEGPSGYTQYF.

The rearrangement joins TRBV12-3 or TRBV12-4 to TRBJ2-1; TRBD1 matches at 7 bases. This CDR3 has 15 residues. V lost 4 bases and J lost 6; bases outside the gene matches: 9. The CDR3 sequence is CASSSIRQGGNEQFF. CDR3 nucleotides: TGTGCCAGCAGTTCCATCCGACAGGGTGGCAATGAGCAGTTCTTC.

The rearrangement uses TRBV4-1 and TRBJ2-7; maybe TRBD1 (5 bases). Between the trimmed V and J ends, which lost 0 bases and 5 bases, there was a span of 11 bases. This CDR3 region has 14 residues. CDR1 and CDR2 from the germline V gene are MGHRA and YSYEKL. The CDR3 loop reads CASSQDRVFHEQYF. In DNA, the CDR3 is TGCGCCAGCAGCCAAGACAGGGTTTTCCACGAGCAGTACTTC.